The subject of this entry is one T cell receptor (beta chain). Clones were sequenced by immunoSEQ multiplex PCR, and TCRdb holds only the in-frame ones, with some missing. The profile shows fewer than 350,000 clones, roughly 85% of them singletons. These data are taken from a study of blood T cell repertoires in COVID-19. This TCR was sampled from a woman aged 45 to 65 who had recovered from COVID-19. The sequenced material came from PBMCs or T cells enriched from blood (not recorded which).

In DNA, the CDR3 is TGTGCCAGCAGCCGCATCCCGGGAGTTTACCAAGAGACCCAGTACTTC. This codes for CASSRIPGVYQETQYF. The chain employs TRBV7-2 and TRBJ2-5; perhaps TRBD2 as D (6 bases). V lost 5 bases to trimming and J lost 0 bases, with 16 bases between them. The germline V gene encodes CDR1 SGHTA and CDR2 FQGNSA. The CDR3 consists of 16 residues. Drawing the rest from reference TRBV7-2 and TRBJ2-5, the complete variable domain is GAGVSQSPSNKVTEKGKDVELRCDPISGHTALYWYRQSLGQGLEFLIYFQGNSAPDKSGLPSDRFSAERTGGSVSTLTIQRTQQEDSAVYLCASSRIPGVYQETQYFGPGTRLLVL.